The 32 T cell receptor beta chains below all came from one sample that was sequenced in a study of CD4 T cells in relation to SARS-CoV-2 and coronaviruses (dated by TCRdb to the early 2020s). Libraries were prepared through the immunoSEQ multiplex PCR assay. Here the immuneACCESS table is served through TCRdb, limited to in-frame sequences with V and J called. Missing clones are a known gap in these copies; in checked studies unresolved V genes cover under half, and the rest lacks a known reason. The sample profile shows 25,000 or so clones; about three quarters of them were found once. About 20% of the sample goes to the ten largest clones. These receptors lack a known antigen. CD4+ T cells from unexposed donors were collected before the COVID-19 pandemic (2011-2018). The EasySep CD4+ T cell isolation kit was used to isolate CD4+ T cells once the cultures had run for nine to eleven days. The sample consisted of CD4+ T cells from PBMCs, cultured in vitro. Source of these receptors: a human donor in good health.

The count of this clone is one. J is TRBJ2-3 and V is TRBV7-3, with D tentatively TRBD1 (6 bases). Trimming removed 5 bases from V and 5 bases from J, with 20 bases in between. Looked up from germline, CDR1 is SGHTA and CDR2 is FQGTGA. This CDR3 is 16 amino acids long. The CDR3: CASSPAGGSNRDTQYF. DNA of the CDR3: TGTGCCAGCAGCCCCGCTGGGGGCTCCAATAGAGATACGCAGTATTTT.

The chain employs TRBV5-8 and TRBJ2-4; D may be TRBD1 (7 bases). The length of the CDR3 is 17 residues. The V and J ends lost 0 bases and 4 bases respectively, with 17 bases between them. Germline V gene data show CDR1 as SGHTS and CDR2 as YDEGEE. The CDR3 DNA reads TGTGCCAGCAGCTTGGGTGTCAGGGGGGTGAAAAAAAACATTCAGTACTTC. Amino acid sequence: CASSLGVRGVKKNIQYF.

The CDR3: CASSLYLAGYNEQFF. The CDR3 coding sequence is TGTGCCAGCAGTTTATATCTAGCGGGTTACAATGAGCAGTTCTTC. The rearrangement uses TRBV28 and TRBJ2-1; 8 nucleotides align to TRBD2. The CDR3 has 15 residues. The V and J ends lost 1 base and 4 bases, in that order; junction bases with no gene match: 3. Germline V lookup: CDR1 MDHEN, CDR2 SYDVKM.

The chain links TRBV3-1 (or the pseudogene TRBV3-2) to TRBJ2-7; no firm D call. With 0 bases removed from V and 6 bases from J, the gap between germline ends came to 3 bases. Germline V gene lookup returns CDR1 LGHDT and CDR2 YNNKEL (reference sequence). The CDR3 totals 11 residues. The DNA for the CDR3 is TGTGCCAGCAGCCAAGATTTCGAGCAGTACTTC. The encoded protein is CASSQDFEQYF.

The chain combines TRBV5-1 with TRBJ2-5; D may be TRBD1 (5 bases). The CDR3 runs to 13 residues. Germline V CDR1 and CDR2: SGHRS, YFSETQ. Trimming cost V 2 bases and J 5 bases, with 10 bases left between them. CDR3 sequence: CASSFDSRETQYF. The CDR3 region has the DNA TGCGCCAGCAGCTTCGACAGTAGGGAGACCCAGTACTTC.

This chain's CDR3 is CASSLGSTDEQYF. CDR3 DNA sequence: TGCGCCAGCAGCTTGGGCAGTACTGACGAGCAGTACTTC. V and J are TRBV5-1 and TRBJ2-7; D ambiguous. This CDR3 spans 13 amino acids. From germline, CDR1 is SGHRS and CDR2 YFSETQ. The V end was cut by 0 bases, the J end by 5 bases, with 9 bases between.

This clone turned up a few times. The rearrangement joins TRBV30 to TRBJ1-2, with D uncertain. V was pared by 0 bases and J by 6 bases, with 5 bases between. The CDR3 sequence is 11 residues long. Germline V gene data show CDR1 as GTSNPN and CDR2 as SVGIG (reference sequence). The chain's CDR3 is CAWSVLDGYTF. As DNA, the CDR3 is TGTGCCTGGAGTGTACTCGATGGCTACACCTTC.

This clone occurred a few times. The CDR3 sequence: CASSLKGGSGELFF. CDR3 in DNA: TGTGCCAGCAGCTTAAAGGGGGGTAGCGGGGAGCTGTTTTTT. The rearrangement links TRBV7-3 to TRBJ2-2; D possibly matches TRBD1 or TRBD2 (6 bases each). This CDR3 is 14 amino acids long. The V gene's germline CDR1 is SGHTA and CDR2 FQGTGA. V lost 1 base and J 7 bases, leaving 10 bases between the germline ends.

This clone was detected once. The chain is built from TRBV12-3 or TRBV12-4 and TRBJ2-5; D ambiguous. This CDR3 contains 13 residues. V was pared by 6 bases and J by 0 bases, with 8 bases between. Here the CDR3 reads CASRTGYQETQYF. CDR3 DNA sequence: TGTGCCAGCAGGACCGGGTACCAAGAGACCCAGTACTTC.

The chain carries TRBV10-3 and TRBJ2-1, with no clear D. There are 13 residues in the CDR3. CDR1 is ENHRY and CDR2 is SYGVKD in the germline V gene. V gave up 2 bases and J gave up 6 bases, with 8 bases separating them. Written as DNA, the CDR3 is TGTGCCATCAGTGAGCCCCGGAGCAATGAGCAGTTCTTC. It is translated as CAISEPRSNEQFF.

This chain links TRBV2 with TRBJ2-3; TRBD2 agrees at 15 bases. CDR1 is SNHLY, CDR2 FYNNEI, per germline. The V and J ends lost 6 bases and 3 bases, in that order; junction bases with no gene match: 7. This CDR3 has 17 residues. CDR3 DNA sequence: TGTGCCAGCAGACCAGGACTAGCGGGGGGGTGGACAGATACGCAGTATTTT. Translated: CASRPGLAGGWTDTQYF.

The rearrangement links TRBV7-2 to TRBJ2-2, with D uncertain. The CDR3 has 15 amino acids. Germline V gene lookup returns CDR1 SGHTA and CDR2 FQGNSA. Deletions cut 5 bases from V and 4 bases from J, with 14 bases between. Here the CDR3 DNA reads TGTGCCAGCAGCCCCTGGCTCCGGAGCACCGGGGAGCTGTTTTTT. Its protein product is CASSPWLRSTGELFF.

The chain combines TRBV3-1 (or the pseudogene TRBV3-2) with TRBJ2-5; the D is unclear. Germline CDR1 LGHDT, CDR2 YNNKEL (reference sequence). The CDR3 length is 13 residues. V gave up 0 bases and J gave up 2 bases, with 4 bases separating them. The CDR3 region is CASSQETQETQYF. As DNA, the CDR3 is TGTGCCAGCAGCCAAGAAACGCAAGAGACCCAGTACTTC.

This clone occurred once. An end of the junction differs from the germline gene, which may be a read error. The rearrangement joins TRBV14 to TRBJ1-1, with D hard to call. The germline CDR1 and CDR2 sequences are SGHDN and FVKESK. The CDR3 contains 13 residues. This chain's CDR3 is CASSQGRATEAFF. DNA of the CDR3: TGTGCCAGCAGTCAAGGGCGTGCCACTGAAGCTTTCTTT.

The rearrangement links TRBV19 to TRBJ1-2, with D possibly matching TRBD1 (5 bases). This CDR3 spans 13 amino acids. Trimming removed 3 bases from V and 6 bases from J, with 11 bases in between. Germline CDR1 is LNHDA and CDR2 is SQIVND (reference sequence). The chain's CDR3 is CASSMQGVDGYTF. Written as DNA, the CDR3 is TGTGCCAGTAGTATGCAGGGTGTGGATGGCTACACCTTC.

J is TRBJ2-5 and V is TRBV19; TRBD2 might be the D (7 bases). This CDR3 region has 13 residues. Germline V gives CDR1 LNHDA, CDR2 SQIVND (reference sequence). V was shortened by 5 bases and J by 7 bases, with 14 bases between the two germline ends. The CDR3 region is CASSANREGTQYF. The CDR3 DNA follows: TGTGCCAGTAGTGCCAACAGGGAGGGGACCCAGTACTTC.

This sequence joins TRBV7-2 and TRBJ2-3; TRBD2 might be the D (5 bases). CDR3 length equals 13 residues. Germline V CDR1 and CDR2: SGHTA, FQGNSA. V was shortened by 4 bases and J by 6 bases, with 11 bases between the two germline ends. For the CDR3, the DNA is TGTGCCAGCAGCTGGCGGGCTAGCGATACGCAGTATTTT. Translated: CASSWRASDTQYF.

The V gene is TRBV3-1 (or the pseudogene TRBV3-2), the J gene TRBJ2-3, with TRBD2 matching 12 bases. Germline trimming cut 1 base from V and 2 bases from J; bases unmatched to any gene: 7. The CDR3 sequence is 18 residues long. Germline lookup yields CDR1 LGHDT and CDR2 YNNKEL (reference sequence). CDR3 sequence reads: CASSQVPSGGAVTDTQYF. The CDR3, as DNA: TGTGCCAGCAGCCAAGTGCCTAGCGGGGGGGCGGTCACAGATACGCAGTATTTT.

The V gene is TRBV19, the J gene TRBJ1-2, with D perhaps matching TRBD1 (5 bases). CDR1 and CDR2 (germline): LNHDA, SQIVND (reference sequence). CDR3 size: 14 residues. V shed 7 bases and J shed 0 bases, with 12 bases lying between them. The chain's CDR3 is CASTGGTANYGYTF. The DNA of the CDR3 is TGTGCCAGTACGGGGGGGACTGCTAACTATGGCTACACCTTC.

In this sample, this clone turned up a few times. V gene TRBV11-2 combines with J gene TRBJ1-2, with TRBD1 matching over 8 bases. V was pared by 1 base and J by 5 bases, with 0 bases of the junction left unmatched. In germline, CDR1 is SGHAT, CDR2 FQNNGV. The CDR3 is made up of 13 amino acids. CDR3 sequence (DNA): TGTGCCAGCAGCTTAGGACAGGGGTATGGCTACACCTTC. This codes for CASSLGQGYGYTF.

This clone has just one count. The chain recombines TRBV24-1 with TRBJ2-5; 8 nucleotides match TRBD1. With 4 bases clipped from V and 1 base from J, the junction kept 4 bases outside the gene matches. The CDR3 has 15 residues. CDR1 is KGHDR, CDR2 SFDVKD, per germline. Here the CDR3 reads CATSDPGQGQETQYF. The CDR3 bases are TGTGCCACCAGTGACCCCGGACAGGGCCAAGAGACCCAGTACTTC.

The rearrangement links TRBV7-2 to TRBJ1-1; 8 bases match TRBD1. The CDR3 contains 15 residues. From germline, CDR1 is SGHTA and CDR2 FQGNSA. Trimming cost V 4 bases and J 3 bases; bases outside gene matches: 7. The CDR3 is CASSSTGEGHTEAFF. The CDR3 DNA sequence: TGTGCCAGCAGCTCGACAGGGGAAGGGCACACTGAAGCTTTCTTT.

This CDR3 is CASSPWVASGRAAYEQYF. Here the CDR3 DNA reads TGCGCCAGCAGCCCTTGGGTGGCTAGCGGGCGGGCGGCCTACGAGCAGTACTTC. The V gene is TRBV4-3, the J gene TRBJ2-7, with 8 bases that match TRBD2. The CDR3 covers 18 residues. Germline values: CDR1 LGHNA, CDR2 YSLEER. With V trimmed by 4 bases and J by 2 bases, 16 bases remained unmatched.

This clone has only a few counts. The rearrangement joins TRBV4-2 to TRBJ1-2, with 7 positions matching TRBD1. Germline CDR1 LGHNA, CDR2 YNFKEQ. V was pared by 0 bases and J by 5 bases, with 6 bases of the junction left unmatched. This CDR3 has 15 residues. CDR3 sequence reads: CASSQDLGQSYGYTF. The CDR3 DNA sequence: TGTGCCAGCAGCCAAGATCTGGGACAGTCGTATGGCTACACCTTC.

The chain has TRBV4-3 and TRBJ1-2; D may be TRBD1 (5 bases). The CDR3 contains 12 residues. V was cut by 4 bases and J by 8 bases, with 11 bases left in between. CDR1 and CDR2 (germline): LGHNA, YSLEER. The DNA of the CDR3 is TGCGCCAGCAGCCTGGGACCCGGGGGCTACACCTTC. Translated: CASSLGPGGYTF.

CDR3 sequence (DNA): TGCGCCAGCAGACCTCAGGGCCACGAGCAGTACTTC. It is translated as CASRPQGHEQYF. This rearrangement joins TRBV5-1 to TRBJ2-7, with D possibly being TRBD1 (5 bases). This CDR3 contains 12 residues. V dropped 5 bases and J dropped 5 bases, with 11 bases sitting between them. Germline V gene sequence: CDR1 SGHRS, CDR2 YFSETQ.

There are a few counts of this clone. CDR3 region: CASNPLGNWGANTGELFF. The CDR3 nucleotides read TGTGCCAGTAACCCTCTGGGTAATTGGGGTGCGAACACCGGGGAGCTGTTTTTT. The chain combines TRBV19 with TRBJ2-2; no clear D. V was pared by 7 bases and J by 0 bases, with 21 bases between. The CDR3 is made up of 18 amino acids. Germline V gives CDR1 LNHDA, CDR2 SQIVND (reference sequence).

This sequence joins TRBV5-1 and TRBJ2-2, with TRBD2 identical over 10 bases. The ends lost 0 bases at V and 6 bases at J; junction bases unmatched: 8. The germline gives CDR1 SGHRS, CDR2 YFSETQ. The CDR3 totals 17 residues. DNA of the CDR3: TGCGCCAGCAGCTTGGGTGTGGCTAGCGGGAGATCCGGGGAGCTGTTTTTT. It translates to CASSLGVASGRSGELFF.

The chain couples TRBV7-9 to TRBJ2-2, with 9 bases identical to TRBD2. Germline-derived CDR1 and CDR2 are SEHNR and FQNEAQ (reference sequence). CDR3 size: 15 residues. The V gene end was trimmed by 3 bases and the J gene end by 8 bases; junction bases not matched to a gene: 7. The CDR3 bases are TGTGCCAGCAGCTTTATGGCGGGAGGGCCAGGGGAGCTGTTTTTT. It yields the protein CASSFMAGGPGELFF.

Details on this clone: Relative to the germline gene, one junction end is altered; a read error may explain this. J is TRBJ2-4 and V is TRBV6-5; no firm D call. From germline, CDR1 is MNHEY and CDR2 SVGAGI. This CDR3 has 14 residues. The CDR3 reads CASSDSVAKNIQYF. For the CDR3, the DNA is TGTGCCAGCAGTGACTCAGTAGCCAAAAACATTCAGTACTTC.

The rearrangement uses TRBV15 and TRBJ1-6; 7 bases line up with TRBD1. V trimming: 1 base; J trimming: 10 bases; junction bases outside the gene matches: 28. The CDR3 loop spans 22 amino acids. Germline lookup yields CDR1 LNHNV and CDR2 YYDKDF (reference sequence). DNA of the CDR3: TGTGCCACCAGCAGAGCCCACTTAAGAACCGGGACAGAGGGGGAGAGGAGGTCACCCCTCCACTTT. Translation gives CATSRAHLRTGTEGERRSPLHF.

This CDR3 is CASSLGGRENTEAFF. CDR3 in DNA: TGCGCCAGCAGCTTGGGGGGACGGGAGAACACTGAAGCTTTCTTT. The chain has TRBV5-1 and TRBJ1-1, with D perhaps matching TRBD1 (5 bases). Germline CDR1 reads SGHRS; CDR2 reads YFSETQ. The CDR3 length is 15 residues. Trimming cost V 0 bases and J 1 base, with 10 bases left between them.